What follows are 11 T cell receptor beta chains derived from one specimen sequenced in a study of T cells in tumors after PD-1 blockade. Profiling relied on immunoSEQ multiplex PCR, and the TCRdb table lists in-frame clones only, not all of them. The sample has about 63,000 clones; approximately 79% are singletons. Sequenced material: PBMCs, taken after anti-PD-1 treatment. These receptors all come from a human donor with basal cell carcinoma.

The chain carries TRBV10-3 and TRBJ1-1; D call uncertain. V was trimmed by 5 bases and J by 6 bases, leaving 7 bases between them. Germline V gives CDR1 ENHRY, CDR2 SYGVKD. This CDR3 is built from 11 residues. CDR3 bases: TGTGCCATCAGTACCGACTCTGAAGCTTTCTTT. Translation: CAISTDSEAFF.

The V gene is TRBV5-6, the J gene TRBJ1-5; possibly TRBD1 for D (5 bases). Germline values: CDR1 SGHDT, CDR2 YYEEEE. The CDR3 runs to 14 residues. V gave up 2 bases and J gave up 1 base, with 7 bases separating them. CDR3 residues: CASSFGGSNQPQHF. The CDR3 DNA is TGTGCCAGCAGCTTTGGGGGGAGCAATCAGCCCCAGCATTTT.

The chain uses TRBV5-5 and TRBJ1-1, with D possibly being TRBD1 (6 bases). With 9 bases removed from V and 1 base from J, the gap between germline ends came to 13 bases. The CDR3 is 13 residues long. In germline, CDR1 is SGHKS, CDR2 YYEKEE (reference sequence). CDR3 loop: CATAGTWNTEAFF. The CDR3 coding sequence is TGTGCCACCGCCGGGACATGGAACACTGAAGCTTTCTTT.

The V call is TRBV5-1, the J call TRBJ2-6; 8 nucleotides align to TRBD1. CDR1 and CDR2 from the germline V gene are SGHRS and YFSETQ. The CDR3 is 18 amino acids. V was clipped by 4 bases and J by 2 bases; unmatched bases: 11. The CDR3 protein is CASSESSGGPPGANVLTF. The CDR3 nucleotides read TGCGCCAGCAGCGAAAGCTCAGGGGGCCCCCCTGGGGCCAACGTCCTGACTTTC.

Only one count was recorded for this clone. The junction shows a germline mismatch at one end, possibly a read error. The V call is TRBV6-1, the J call TRBJ1-3; no reliable D call. Looked up from germline, CDR1 is MNHNS and CDR2 is SASEGT. The CDR3 extends over 12 amino acids. The CDR3 coding sequence is TGTGCCAGCAGTCAAGCCCGAAACACCATATATTTT. Protein: CASSQARNTIYF.

This chain joins TRBV7-2 and TRBJ2-7, with D tentatively TRBD1 or TRBD2 (5 bases each). The germline V gene has CDR1 SGHTA and CDR2 FQGNSA. The ends were cut back, 4 bases at V and 7 bases at J, with 11 bases in the middle. This CDR3 is built from 12 residues. CDR3 loop: CASSSGRGEQYF. The CDR3 DNA reads TGTGCCAGCAGCTCAGGGAGAGGAGAGCAGTACTTC. Variable domain in full (rest from reference TRBV7-2 and TRBJ2-7): GAGVSQSPSNKVTEKGKDVELRCDPISGHTALYWYRQSLGQGLEFLIYFQGNSAPDKSGLPSDRFSAERTGGSVSTLTIQRTQQEDSAVYLCASSSGRGEQYFGPGTRLTVT.

The rearrangement links TRBV3-1 (or the pseudogene TRBV3-2) to TRBJ1-6; D is uncertain. Looked up from germline, CDR1 is LGHDT and CDR2 is YNNKEL (reference sequence). The germline V and J ends were trimmed by 4 bases and 5 bases, with 21 bases remaining between them. This CDR3 spans 18 amino acids. DNA for the CDR3: TGTGCCAGCAGCCCATTTTTTCCCTTCATACATCATAATTCACCCCTCCACTTT. This gives the protein CASSPFFPFIHHNSPLHF.

The V and J genes are TRBV28 and TRBJ2-7, with a weak D call TRBD2 (6 bases). V shed 8 bases and J shed 0 bases, with 17 bases lying between them. This CDR3 has 15 residues. The V gene's germline CDR1 is MDHEN and CDR2 SYDVKM. CDR3 loop: CASSGMEGPSYEQYF. The DNA for the CDR3 is TGTGCCAGCTCGGGGATGGAGGGCCCCTCCTACGAGCAGTACTTC.

The DNA for the CDR3 is TGTGCCAGCAGTTACGGGGGACAGAAGGGAAACACCATATATTTT. Encoded protein: CASSYGGQKGNTIYF. The gene calls are TRBV6-5 and TRBJ1-3; 7 nucleotides agree with TRBD1. The CDR3 is made up of 15 amino acids. Trimming at V came to 2 bases and at J to 4 bases, leaving 5 bases not matched to a gene. The germline V gene has CDR1 MNHEY and CDR2 SVGAGI.

In this sample, this clone turned up once. This chain uses TRBV6-5 with TRBJ2-3; D unresolved. V was pared by 10 bases and J by 0 bases, with 17 bases between. This CDR3 is built from 15 residues. Germline CDR1 reads MNHEY; CDR2 reads SVGAGI. Here the CDR3 DNA reads TGTGCCACCACGCCGGGTGACTCCAGCACAGATACGCAGTATTTT. Encoded protein: CATTPGDSSTDTQYF.

The count of this clone is one. Other DNA sequences in this specimen translate into the identical CDR3. V is TRBV5-1 and J is TRBJ2-3, with 12 bases aligning to TRBD2. V shed 0 bases and J 3 bases; nucleotides not matched to a gene: 2. The CDR3 contains 16 residues. CDR1 is SGHRS and CDR2 is YFSETQ in the germline V gene. The DNA for the CDR3 is TGCGCCAGCAGCTTGGGACTAGCGGGGGTAACAGATACGCAGTATTTT. Translated, it gives CASSLGLAGVTDTQYF.